The source of this TCR beta chain is a study of blood T cell repertoires in COVID-19. About the study: Whether acute or convalescent, the COVID-19 samples came from the United States, Italy and Spain. Nucleic acid was either cDNA or gDNA, and it came from T cells, B-cell-depleted T cells, or PBMCs.

The germline CDR1 and CDR2 sequences are SNHLY and FYNNEI. Trimming cost V 5 bases and J 8 bases, with 12 bases left between them. This CDR3 comprises 13 residues. Original processing methods: It was from reference gene primer amplification that nucleated cell counts were estimated. Some clones are missing from TCRdb's copy, which holds only in-frame ones; the method was immunoSEQ multiplex PCR. V and J calls plus clone size are reproduced from that table; the DNA served to infer D and trimming. The data contain 150,000 to 200,000 clones, about 81% of them seen just once; the ten biggest clones take up about a tenth. This clone turned up a few times.

Specimen: peripheral blood. V usage is TRBV2 and J usage is TRBJ1-4; D is perhaps TRBD1 (6 bases). The source of this sequence is a human donor in a cohort sampled during active COVID-19. The CDR3 loop is CASSPGTSEKLFF. The DNA of the CDR3 is TGTGCCAGCAGTCCCGGGACATCAGAAAAACTGTTTTTT.